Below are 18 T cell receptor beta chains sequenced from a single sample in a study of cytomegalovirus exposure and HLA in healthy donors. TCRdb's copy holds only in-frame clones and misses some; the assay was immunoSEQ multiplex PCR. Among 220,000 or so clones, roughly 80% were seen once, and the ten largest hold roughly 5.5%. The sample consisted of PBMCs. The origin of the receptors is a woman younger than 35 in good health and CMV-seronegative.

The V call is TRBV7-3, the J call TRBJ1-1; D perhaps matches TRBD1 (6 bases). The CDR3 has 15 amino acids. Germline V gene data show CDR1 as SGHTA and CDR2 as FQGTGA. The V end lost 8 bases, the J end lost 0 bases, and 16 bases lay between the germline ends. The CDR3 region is CASGPGGAMNTEAFF. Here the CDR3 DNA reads TGTGCCAGCGGACCTGGGGGCGCCATGAACACTGAAGCTTTCTTT.

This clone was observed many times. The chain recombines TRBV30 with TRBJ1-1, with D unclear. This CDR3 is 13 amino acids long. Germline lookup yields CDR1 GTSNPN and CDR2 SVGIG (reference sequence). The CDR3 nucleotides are TGTGCATCTGGACCAGCGTGGAACACTGAAGCTTTCTTT. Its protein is CASGPAWNTEAFF. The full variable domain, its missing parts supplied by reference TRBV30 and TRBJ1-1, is SQTIHQWPATLVQPVGSPLSLECTVEGTSNPNLYWYRQAAGRGLQLLFYSVGIGQISSEVPQNLSASRPQDRQFILSSKKLLLSDSGFYLCASGPAWNTEAFFGQGTRLTVV.

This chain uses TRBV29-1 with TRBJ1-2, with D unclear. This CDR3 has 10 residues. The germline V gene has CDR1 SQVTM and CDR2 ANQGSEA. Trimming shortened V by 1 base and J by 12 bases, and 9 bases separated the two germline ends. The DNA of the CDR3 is TGCAGCGTTGAAGGGGAGGGTGACACCTTC. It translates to CSVEGEGDTF.

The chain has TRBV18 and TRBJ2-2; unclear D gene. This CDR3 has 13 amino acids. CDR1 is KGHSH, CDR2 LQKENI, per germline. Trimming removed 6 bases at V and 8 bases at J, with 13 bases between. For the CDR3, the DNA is TGTGCCAGCTCGACGGACCGAGGAGGGGAGCTGTTTTTT. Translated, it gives CASSTDRGGELFF.

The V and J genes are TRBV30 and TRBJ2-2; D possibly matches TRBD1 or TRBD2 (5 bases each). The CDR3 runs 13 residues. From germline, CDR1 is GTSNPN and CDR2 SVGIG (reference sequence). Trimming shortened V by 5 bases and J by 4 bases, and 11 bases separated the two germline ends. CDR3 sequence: CAWGGSSTGELFF. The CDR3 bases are TGTGCCTGGGGGGGATCGAGCACCGGGGAGCTGTTTTTT.

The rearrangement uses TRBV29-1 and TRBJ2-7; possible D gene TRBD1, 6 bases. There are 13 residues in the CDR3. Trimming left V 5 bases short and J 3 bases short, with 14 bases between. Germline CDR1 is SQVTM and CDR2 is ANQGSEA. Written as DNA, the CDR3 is TGCAGCGTTAAGGTGGTAGGGGGCTACGAGCAGTACTTC. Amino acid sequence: CSVKVVGGYEQYF.

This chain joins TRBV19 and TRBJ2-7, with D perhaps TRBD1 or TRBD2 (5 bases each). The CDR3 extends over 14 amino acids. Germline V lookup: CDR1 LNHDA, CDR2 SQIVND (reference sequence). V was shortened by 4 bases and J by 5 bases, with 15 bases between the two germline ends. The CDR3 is CASSSFGTGNEQYF. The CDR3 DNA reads TGTGCCAGTAGTAGCTTCGGGACGGGGAACGAGCAGTACTTC.

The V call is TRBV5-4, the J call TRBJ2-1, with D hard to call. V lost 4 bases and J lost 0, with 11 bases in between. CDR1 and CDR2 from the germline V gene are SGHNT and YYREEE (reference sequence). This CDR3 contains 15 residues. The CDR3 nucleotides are TGTGCCAGCAGCCCAAGGTCAAGCTCCTACAATGAGCAGTTCTTC. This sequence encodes CASSPRSSSYNEQFF.

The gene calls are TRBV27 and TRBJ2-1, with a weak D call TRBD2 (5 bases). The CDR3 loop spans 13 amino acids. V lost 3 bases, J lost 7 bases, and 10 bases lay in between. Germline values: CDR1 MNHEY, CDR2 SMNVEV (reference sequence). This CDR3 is CASSFGSGNEQFF. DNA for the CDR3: TGTGCCAGCAGTTTTGGTTCGGGGAATGAGCAGTTCTTC.

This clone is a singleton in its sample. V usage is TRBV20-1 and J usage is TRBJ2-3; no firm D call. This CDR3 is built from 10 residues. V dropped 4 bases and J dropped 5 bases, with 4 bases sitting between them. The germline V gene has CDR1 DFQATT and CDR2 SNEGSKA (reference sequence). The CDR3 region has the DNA TGCAGTGCTACTAGAGATACGCAGTATTTT. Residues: CSATRDTQYF.

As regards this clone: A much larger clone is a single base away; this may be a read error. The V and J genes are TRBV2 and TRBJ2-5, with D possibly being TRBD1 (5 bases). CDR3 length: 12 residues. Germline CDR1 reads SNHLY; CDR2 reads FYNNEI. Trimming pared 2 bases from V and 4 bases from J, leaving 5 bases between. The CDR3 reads CASSEQGETQYF. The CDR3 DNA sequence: TGTGCCAGCAGTGAACAGGGAGAGACCCAGTACTTC. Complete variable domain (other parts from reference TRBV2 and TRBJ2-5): EPEVTQTPSHQVTQMGQEVILRCVPISNHLYFYWYRQILGQKVEFLVSFYNNEISEKSEIFDDQFSVERPDGSNFTLKIRSTKLEDSAMYFCASSEQGETQYFGPGTRLLVL.

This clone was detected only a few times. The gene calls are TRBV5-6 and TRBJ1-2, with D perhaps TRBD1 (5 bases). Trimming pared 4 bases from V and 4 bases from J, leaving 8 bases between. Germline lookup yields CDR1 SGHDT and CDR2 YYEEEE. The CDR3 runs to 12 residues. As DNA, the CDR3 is TGTGCCAGCAGCACCGGGACCTATGGCTACACCTTC. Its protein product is CASSTGTYGYTF.

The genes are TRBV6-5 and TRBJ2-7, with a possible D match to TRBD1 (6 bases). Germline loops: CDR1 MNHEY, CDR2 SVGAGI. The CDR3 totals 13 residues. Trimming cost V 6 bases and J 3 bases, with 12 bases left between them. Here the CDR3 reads CASSLQGYYEQYF. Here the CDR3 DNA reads TGTGCCAGCAGCTTACAGGGCTACTACGAGCAGTACTTC.

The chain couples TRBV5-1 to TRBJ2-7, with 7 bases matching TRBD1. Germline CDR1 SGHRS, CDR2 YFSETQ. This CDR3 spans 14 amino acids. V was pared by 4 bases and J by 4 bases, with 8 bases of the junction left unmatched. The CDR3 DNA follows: TGCGCCAGCAGCCCCACCGCGACAGGGTACGAGCAGTACTTC. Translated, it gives CASSPTATGYEQYF.

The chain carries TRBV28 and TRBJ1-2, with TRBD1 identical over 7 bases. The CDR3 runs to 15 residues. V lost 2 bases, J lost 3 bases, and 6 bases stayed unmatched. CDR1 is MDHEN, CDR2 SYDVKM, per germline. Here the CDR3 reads CASSLEAGGDYGYTF. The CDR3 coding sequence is TGTGCCAGCAGTTTAGAGGCAGGGGGGGACTATGGCTACACCTTC.

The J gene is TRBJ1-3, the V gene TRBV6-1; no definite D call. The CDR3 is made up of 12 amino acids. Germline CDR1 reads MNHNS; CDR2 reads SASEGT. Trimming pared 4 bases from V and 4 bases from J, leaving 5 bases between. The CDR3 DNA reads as TGTGCCAGCAGTGCCCTGGGAAACACCATATATTTT. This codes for CASSALGNTIYF.

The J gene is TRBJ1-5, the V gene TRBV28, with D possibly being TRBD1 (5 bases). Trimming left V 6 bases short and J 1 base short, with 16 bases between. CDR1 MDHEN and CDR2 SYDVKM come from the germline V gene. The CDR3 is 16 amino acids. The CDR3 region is CASSPRGVGSNQPQHF. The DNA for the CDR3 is TGTGCCAGCAGCCCAAGGGGTGTAGGAAGCAATCAGCCCCAGCATTTT.

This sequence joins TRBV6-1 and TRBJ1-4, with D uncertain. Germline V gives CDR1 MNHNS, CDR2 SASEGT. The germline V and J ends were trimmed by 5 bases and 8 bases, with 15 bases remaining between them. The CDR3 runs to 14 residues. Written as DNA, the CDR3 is TGTGCCAGCAGTCCTACTGTAGGAGGGGAAAAACTGTTTTTT. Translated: CASSPTVGGEKLFF.